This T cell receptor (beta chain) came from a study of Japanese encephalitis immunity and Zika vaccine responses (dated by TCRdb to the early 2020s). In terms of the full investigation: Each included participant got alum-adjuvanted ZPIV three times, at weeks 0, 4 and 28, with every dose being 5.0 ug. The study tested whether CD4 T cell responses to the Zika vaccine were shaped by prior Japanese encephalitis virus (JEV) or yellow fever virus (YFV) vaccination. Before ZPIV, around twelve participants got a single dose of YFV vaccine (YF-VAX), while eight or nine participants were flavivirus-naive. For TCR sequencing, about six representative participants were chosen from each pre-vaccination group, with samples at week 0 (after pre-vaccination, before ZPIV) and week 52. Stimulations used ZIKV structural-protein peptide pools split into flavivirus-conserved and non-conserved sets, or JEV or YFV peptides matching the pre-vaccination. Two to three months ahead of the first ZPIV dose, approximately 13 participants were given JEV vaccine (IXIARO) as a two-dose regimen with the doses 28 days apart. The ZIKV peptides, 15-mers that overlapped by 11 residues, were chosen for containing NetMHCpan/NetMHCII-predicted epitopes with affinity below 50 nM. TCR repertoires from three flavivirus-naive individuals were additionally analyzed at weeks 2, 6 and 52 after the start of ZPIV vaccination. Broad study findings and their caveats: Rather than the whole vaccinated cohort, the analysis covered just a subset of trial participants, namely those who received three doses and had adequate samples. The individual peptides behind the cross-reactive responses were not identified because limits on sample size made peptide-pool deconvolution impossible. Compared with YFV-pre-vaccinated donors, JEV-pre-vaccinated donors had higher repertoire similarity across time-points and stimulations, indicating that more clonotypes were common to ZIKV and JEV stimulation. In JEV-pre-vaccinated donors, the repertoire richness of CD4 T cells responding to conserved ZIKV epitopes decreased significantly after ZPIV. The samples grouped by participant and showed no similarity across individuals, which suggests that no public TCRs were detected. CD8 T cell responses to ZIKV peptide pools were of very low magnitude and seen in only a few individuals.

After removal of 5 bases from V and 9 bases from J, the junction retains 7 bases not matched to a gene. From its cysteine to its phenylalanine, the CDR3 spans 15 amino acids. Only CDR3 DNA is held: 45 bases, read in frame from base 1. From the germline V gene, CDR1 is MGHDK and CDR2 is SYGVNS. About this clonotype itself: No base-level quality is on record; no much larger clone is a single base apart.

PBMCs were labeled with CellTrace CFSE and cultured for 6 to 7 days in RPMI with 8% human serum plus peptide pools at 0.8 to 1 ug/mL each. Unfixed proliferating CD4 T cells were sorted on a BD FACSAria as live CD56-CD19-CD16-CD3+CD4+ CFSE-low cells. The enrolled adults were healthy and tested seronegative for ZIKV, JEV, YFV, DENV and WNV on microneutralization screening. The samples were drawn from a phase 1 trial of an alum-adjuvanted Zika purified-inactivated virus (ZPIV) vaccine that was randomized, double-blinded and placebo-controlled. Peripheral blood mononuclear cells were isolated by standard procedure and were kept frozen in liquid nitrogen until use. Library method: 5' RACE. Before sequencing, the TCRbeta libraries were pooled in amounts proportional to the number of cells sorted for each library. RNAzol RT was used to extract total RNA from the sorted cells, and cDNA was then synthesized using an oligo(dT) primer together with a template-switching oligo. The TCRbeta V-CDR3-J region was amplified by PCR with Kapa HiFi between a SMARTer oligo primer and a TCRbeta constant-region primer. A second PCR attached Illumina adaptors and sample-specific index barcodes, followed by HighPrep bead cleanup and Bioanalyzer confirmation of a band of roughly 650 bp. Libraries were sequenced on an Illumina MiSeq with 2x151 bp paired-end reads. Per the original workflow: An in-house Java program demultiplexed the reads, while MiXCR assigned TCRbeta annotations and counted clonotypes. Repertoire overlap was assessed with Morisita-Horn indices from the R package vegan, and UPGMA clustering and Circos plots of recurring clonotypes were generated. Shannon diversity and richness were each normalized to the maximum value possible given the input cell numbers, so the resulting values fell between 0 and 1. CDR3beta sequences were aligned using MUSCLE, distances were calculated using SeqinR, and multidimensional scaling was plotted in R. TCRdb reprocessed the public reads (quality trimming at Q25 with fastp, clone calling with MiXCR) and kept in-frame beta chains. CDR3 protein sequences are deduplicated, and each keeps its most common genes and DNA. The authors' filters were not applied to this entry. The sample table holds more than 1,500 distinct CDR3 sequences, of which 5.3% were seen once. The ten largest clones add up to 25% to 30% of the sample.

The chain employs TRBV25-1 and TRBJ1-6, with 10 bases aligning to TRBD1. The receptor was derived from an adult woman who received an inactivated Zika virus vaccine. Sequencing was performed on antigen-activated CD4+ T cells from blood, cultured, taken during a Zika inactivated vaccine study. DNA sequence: TGTGCCAGCAGTCCCCCGACAGGGGGCGTTTCACCCCTCCACTTT. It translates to CASSPPTGGVSPLHF. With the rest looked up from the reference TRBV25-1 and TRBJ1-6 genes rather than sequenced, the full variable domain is EADIYQTPRYLVIGTGKKITLECSQTMGHDKMYWYQQDPGMELHLIHYSYGVNSTEKGDLSSESTVSRIRTEHFPLTLESARPSHTSQYLCASSPPTGGVSPLHFGNGTRLTVT.